Described below is a single T cell receptor beta chain sequence and its context. Its antigen is currently unknown. Noted treatment: around 19 received Ad26.COV2.S at low or high dose, single or two shots; 5 received placebo; per-sample allocation not given. Samples came from day 63 after the first vaccine or placebo injection. This sample is part of a study of Ad26.COV2.S vaccination and SARS-CoV-2 variants. Study conclusions and caveats: People who got the vaccine or the placebo had similar non-spike TCR breadth. Spike-specific responses of CD8+ and CD4+ T cells were reported to display substantial breadth after vaccination.

TCRdb keeps only in-frame clones here, not all; method: immunoSEQ multiplex PCR. The table records some 480,000 clones, about 83% of them present only once. The CDR3 has 15 residues. The V gene lost 2 bases and the J gene lost 1 base, with 13 bases spanning the gap. The germline V gene has CDR1 SGHDT and CDR2 YYEEEE. The sample consisted of peripheral blood, taken in a trial of Ad26.COV2.S vaccine versus placebo. J is TRBJ2-7 and V is TRBV5-6; D is perhaps TRBD1 or TRBD2 (5 bases each). The TCR originated in a person between 18 and 60 years old who received the Ad26.COV2.S COVID-19 vaccine or a placebo. CDR3 nucleotides: TGTGCCAGCAGCTTTGTGGGGGTAGGGTCCTACGAGCAGTACTTC. It is translated as CASSFVGVGSYEQYF.